Following are 17 T cell receptor beta chains from one sample sequenced in a study of metastatic and nonmetastatic thyroid tumors. TCRdb re-analyzed the PCR reads through MiXCR. The sample includes 24,000 or so clones, roughly 22% of them seen just once. None of the patients had undergone any treatment ahead of thyroid surgery. The sample comprised tumor tissue. These TCRs come from a female donor with papillary thyroid cancer or a benign thyroid nodule (not recorded which). Some clones in this sample may be carry-over from other donors' samples.

This clone is classed as medium-sized (0.01 to 0.1%). The chain has TRBV4-3 and TRBJ2-7; TRBD2 agrees at 13 bases. There are 16 residues in the CDR3. Germline CDR1 reads LGHNA; CDR2 reads YSLEER. With V trimmed by 1 base and J by 0 bases, 0 bases remained unmatched. For the CDR3, the DNA is TGCGCCAGCAGCCAAGGGACTAGCGGGAGCTCCTACGAGCAGTACTTC. This sequence encodes CASSQGTSGSSYEQYF.

This clone was seen at least ten times. Just one base apart from a much larger clone, this may be a read error. Different DNA sequences within this sample yield the same CDR3. The chain employs TRBV6-2 or TRBV6-3 and TRBJ2-7; possibly TRBD1 for D (6 bases). The CDR3 runs 14 residues. Germline V CDR1 and CDR2: MNHEY, SVGEGT. The CDR3 region has the DNA TGCGCCAGCAGTTACTCGTGGGGGCCCTACGAGCAGTACTTC. It encodes CASSYSWGPYEQYF.

The chain employs TRBV12-3 or TRBV12-4 and TRBJ2-3; 7 nucleotides match TRBD1. The ends lost 5 bases at V and 4 bases at J; junction bases unmatched: 6. The CDR3 contains 14 residues. CDR3 nucleotides: TGTGCCAGCAGTACCTCCGGGACAGCAGATACGCAGTATTTT. Its protein is CASSTSGTADTQYF.

The chain employs TRBV12-5 and TRBJ2-7, with TRBD2 matching 7 bases. With 3 bases clipped from V and 4 bases from J, the junction kept 6 bases outside the gene matches. Germline-derived CDR1 and CDR2 are LGHNT and FRNRAP. CDR3 length: 14 amino acids. The CDR3: CASGLTSVLYEQYF. CDR3 DNA sequence: TGTGCTAGTGGTTTAACTAGCGTTTTGTACGAGCAGTACTTC.

By its share, this clone is medium-sized. V usage is TRBV7-2 and J usage is TRBJ2-7; 12 bases are a match to TRBD2. Germline CDR1 reads SGHTA; CDR2 reads FQGNSA. The trim removed 4 bases at V and 6 bases at J, leaving 16 bases unmatched. The CDR3 sequence is 18 residues long. The CDR3 nucleotides are TGTGCCAGCAGCTGGGAGACTAGCGGGAGAGATTTCGGCATCGAGCAGTACTTC. Translated, it gives CASSWETSGRDFGIEQYF. The variable domain in full, completed from reference TRBV7-2 and TRBJ2-7, reads GAGVSQSPSNKVTEKGKDVELRCDPISGHTALYWYRQSLGQGLEFLIYFQGNSAPDKSGLPSDRFSAERTGGSVSTLTIQRTQQEDSAVYLCASSWETSGRDFGIEQYFGPGTRLTVT.

The chain has TRBV11-2 and TRBJ2-2; 7 bases align to TRBD2. This CDR3 is built from 17 residues. With V trimmed by 1 base and J by 8 bases, 13 bases remained unmatched. CDR1 is SGHAT, CDR2 FQNNGV, per germline. CDR3 in DNA: TGTGCCAGCAGCTTAGTGGGCACCGGGGGGAAAGGAGGGGAGCTGTTTTTT. This codes for CASSLVGTGGKGGELFF.

This clone was seen only a few times. The chain couples TRBV5-1 to TRBJ1-3; no clear D gene. Germline V gene sequence: CDR1 SGHRS, CDR2 YFSETQ. This CDR3 is 15 amino acids long. The V end was cut by 0 bases, the J end by 3 bases, with 10 bases between. In DNA form, the CDR3 reads TGCGCCAGCAGCTTGGCCGTTGGGTATGGAAACACCATATATTTT. Translated, it gives CASSLAVGYGNTIYF. The full variable domain, with the rest looked up from reference TRBV5-1 and TRBJ1-3, is KAGVTQTPRYLIKTRGQQVTLSCSPISGHRSVSWYQQTPGQGLQFLFEYFSETQRNKGNFPGRFSGRQFSNSRSEMNVSTLELGDSALYLCASSLAVGYGNTIYFGEGSWLTVV.

This clone has a count of ten or more. The same CDR3 arises from other DNA sequences in this sample as well. The genes are TRBV10-3 and TRBJ1-5; perhaps TRBD1 as D (5 bases). Deletions cut 8 bases from V and 0 bases from J, with 11 bases between. Germline CDR1 and CDR2: ENHRY and SYGVKD. This CDR3 is 14 amino acids long. The CDR3, as DNA: TGTGCCATCGGAACAGGTGATAGCAATCAGCCCCAGCATTTT. Protein product: CAIGTGDSNQPQHF.

V is TRBV6-1 and J is TRBJ1-6, with D unclear. This CDR3 spans 13 amino acids. The germline V gene has CDR1 MNHNS and CDR2 SASEGT. Trimming took off 8 bases at V and 3 bases at J, with 8 bases between the two ends. CDR3 bases: TGTGCCAGCCACGGCATCTATAATTCACCCCTCCACTTT. This translates into CASHGIYNSPLHF.

The chain uses TRBV19 and TRBJ1-2; 8 nucleotides line up with TRBD1. Germline V gene lookup returns CDR1 LNHDA and CDR2 SQIVND (reference sequence). The CDR3 runs to 19 residues. Trimming at V came to 4 bases and at J to 1 base, leaving 17 bases not matched to a gene. CDR3 sequence reads: CASSRVLDRGRLNNYGYTF. DNA of the CDR3: TGTGCCAGTAGTAGGGTCCTCGACAGGGGCCGACTGAATAACTATGGCTACACCTTC.

The rearrangement uses TRBV6-1 and TRBJ1-5; TRBD1 is a possible D gene (6 bases). Germline V CDR1 and CDR2: MNHNS, SASEGT. CDR3 size: 13 residues. V was trimmed by 5 bases and J by 8 bases, leaving 13 bases between them. CDR3 loop: CASSKQGGEPQHF. CDR3 bases: TGTGCCAGCAGTAAACAGGGAGGGGAGCCCCAGCATTTT.

This clone has at least ten counts. This sequence joins TRBV4-1 and TRBJ2-7; D perhaps matches TRBD2 (5 bases). Germline loops: CDR1 MGHRA, CDR2 YSYEKL. The length of the CDR3 is 17 residues. The V end was cut by 2 bases, the J end by 4 bases, with 21 bases between. The CDR3 here is CASSQYLVPGSPYEQYF. In DNA form, the CDR3 reads TGCGCCAGCAGCCAATACCTGGTCCCGGGATCCCCTTACGAGCAGTACTTC.

V and J are TRBV7-4 and TRBJ2-1, with 8 bases that match TRBD2. V was pared by 1 base and J by 4 bases, with 6 bases of the junction left unmatched. This CDR3 has 16 residues. Germline V gives CDR1 SGHVT, CDR2 SQSDAQ. CDR3 sequence reads: CASSLVLAGTYNEQFF. CDR3 nucleotide sequence: TGTGCCAGCAGCTTAGTGCTAGCGGGTACTTACAATGAGCAGTTCTTC.

Sample share makes this clone medium-sized. The chain employs TRBV12-3 or TRBV12-4 and TRBJ2-1, with 12 bases identical to TRBD2. The CDR3 totals 18 residues. J gave up 2 bases and V 6 bases, and 11 bases lay outside the gene matches. CDR3 in DNA: TGTGCCAGCAGAGGACTAGCGGGGAGGGGCGGCCCCTACAATGAGCAGTTCTTC. Protein: CASRGLAGRGGPYNEQFF.

J is TRBJ2-2 and V is TRBV12-3 or TRBV12-4; 10 bases are a match to TRBD2. The CDR3 sequence is 18 residues long. The ends lost 6 bases at V and 6 bases at J; junction bases unmatched: 16. CDR3 sequence (DNA): TGTGCCAGCAGCTTTAATAGCGGGAGGCTTCAGGCAGCCGGGGAGCTGTTTTTT. The encoded protein is CASSFNSGRLQAAGELFF.

This clone was detected many times. This may come from a read error, since a much larger clone is one base off. The chain's CDR3 is CASRIRGPLGEQYF. The CDR3 DNA follows: TGTGCCAGCAGAATACGGGGGCCTTTGGGTGAGCAGTACTTC. The rearrangement joins TRBV27 to TRBJ2-7; the D call may be TRBD1 or TRBD2 (6 bases each). Germline assignment: CDR1 MNHEY and CDR2 SMNVEV (reference sequence). V was clipped by 6 bases and J by 7 bases, with 19 bases between them. This CDR3 comprises 14 residues.

This clone was observed at least ten times. This chain uses TRBV12-3 or TRBV12-4 with TRBJ2-1, with 9 bases that match TRBD1. This CDR3 has 15 residues. V lost 0 bases to trimming and J lost 9 bases; unmatched junction nucleotides: 6. The CDR3 spells CASSLARGTGSEQFF. CDR3 DNA sequence: TGTGCCAGCAGTTTAGCGCGCGGGACAGGGAGTGAGCAGTTCTTC.